The present T cell receptor (beta chain) was sequenced within a study of blood T cell repertoires in COVID-19. Whole-study context: Samples taken during acute and convalescent COVID-19 were collected in the United States, Italy and Spain. T cells, B-cell-depleted T cells, or PBMCs supplied cDNA or gDNA.

Methods used by the authors: From reference gene primer amplification, estimates of nucleated cell counts were derived. The protocol was immunoSEQ multiplex PCR, while the TCRdb copy is restricted to in-frame clones and leaves out a portion. That table is the source of V, J and clone size, and D and trimming were worked out from the DNA. The table records about 100,000 clones, about 87% of them present only once. The receptor was derived from a man older than 75 with acute or convalescent COVID-19. Input material: peripheral blood.

CDR3 residues: CATSDPSKLANEQFF. The CDR3 DNA reads TGTGCCACCAGTGATCCCTCCAAATTGGCCAATGAGCAGTTCTTC. The V gene is TRBV24-1, the J gene TRBJ2-1; D ambiguous. Germline-derived CDR1 and CDR2 are KGHDR and SFDVKD. This CDR3 has 15 amino acids. V lost 3 bases to trimming and J lost 6 bases, with 14 bases between them.